The clone carrying this TCR beta chain was counted many times. What it binds is unknown. The ends were cut back, 4 bases at V and 0 bases at J, with 18 bases in the middle. This CDR3 has 17 residues. CDR1 MGHRA and CDR2 YSYEKL come from the germline V gene. Sorting was used to obtain naive CD8 T cells (CD8+CD4-CCR7+CD45RA+). This sample was taken from a study of molecular identifiers for immune sequencing clone quantification. Study at large: Replicate RNA came from 20,000 or 100,000 naive CD8 cells and was split five ways, and four parts were sequenced.

Bulk libraries came from a prior protocol with listed TCR primers. TCRdb reprocessed the PCR reads via MiXCR and lists one record per CDR3 protein. The sample has 550,000 to 750,000 distinct CDR3 sequences; about 20% are singletons. Study outcomes and limitations: Barcode collisions between identical TCR molecules could shrink estimates of highly expanded clone sizes.

Source material: naive CD8+ T cells from blood, with Jurkat cell RNA spiked in. As to subset: FACS-sorted CD8+CD4-CCR7+CD45RA+ naive T cells. The rearrangement joins TRBV4-1 to TRBJ1-1; D is ambiguous. This TCR derives from a human donor in good health. Some libraries in this study had Jurkat cell RNA spiked in. The CDR3 DNA follows: TGCGCCAGCAGCCTAATGGGAGGTCCCATCATGAACACTGAAGCTTTCTTT. Its protein product is CASSLMGGPIMNTEAFF.